A selection of T cell receptor beta chains follows, all from one sample in a study of shared clonotypes between healthy human individuals. Profiled with immunoSEQ multiplex PCR; TCRdb holds only in-frame clones, not every one. The data hold just over 2,000,000 clones, with 85% to 95% observed a single time. The sample comprised naive CD4+ T cells sorted from blood. The origin of the receptors is a man younger than 35 in good health. The CDR3 runs from the conserved cysteine through the conserved F or W. D genes are given only for firm matches. The size entry is marked missing in some rows and otherwise reads once, few, many or a size class.

v_call,d_call,clone_size,j_call,cdr3_nt,cdr3_aa
TRBV18,NA,once,TRBJ2-7,TGTGCCAGCTCAGCAACCGCGGGGGCAGTGGCCTACGAGCAGTACTTC,CASSATAGAVAYEQYF
TRBV7-6,TRBD2,NA,TRBJ2-3,TGTGCCAGGGCAGTTGCGGGAGGGCATGGTACGCAGTATTTT,CARAVAGGHGTQYF
TRBV28,NA,NA,TRBJ1-2,TGTGCCAGCAGTTTAGGGACGGCCCTATCTGGCTACACCTTC,CASSLGTALSGYTF
TRBV19,NA,NA,TRBJ1-6,TGTGCCAGTAGTATAGAAAGATATTCACCCCTCCACTTT,CASSIERYSPLHF
TRBV19,NA,NA,TRBJ1-6,TGTGCCAGTAGTCTCCGGGACATAACCGGCTCACCCCTCCACTTT,CASSLRDITGSPLHF
TRBV10-3,NA,NA,TRBJ2-7,TGTGCCATCAGCCCAGGTATTGTCTACGAGCAGTACTTC,CAISPGIVYEQYF
TRBV7-9,TRBD1,NA,TRBJ2-2,TGTGCCAGCAGCTTAGAGTTTACAGGGGGCTACACCGGGGAGCTGTTTTTT,CASSLEFTGGYTGELFF
TRBV5-4,TRBD2,NA,TRBJ2-2,TGTGCCAGCAGCCGGGGGACTAGCGGGAATTCCGGGGAGCTGTTTTTT,CASSRGTSGNSGELFF
TRBV29-1,TRBD1,NA,TRBJ2-7,TGCAGCGCGTCAAGGACAGGCTACGAGCAGTACTTC,CSASRTGYEQYF
TRBV9,TRBD2,NA,TRBJ2-7,TGTGCCAGCAGCGTTAGCGGGGGAGGCTACGAGCAGTACTTC,CASSVSGGGYEQYF
TRBV5-4,NA,NA,TRBJ2-7,TGTGCCAGCAGCTTGGACTCAGGCTCCTACGAGCAGTACTTC,CASSLDSGSYEQYF
TRBV28,NA,NA,TRBJ2-7,TGTGCCAGCAGGCACTACGAGCAGTACTTC,CASRHYEQYF
TRBV18,NA,NA,TRBJ1-4,TGTGCCAGCTCACCAGGCCTTAATGAAAAACTGTTTTTT,CASSPGLNEKLFF
TRBV5-1,NA,once,TRBJ1-1,TGCGCCAGCAGCTTGGATGGCAGGGTAGCTTTCTTT,CASSLDGRVAFF
TRBV7-9,NA,NA,TRBJ2-3,TGTGCCAGCAGCCCTAGCACAGATACGCAGTATTTT,CASSPSTDTQYF
TRBV10-3,TRBD2,NA,TRBJ2-3,TGTGCCATCAGTGAGCTAGCGGGGACAGATACGCAGTATTTT,CAISELAGTDTQYF
TRBV5-4,NA,NA,TRBJ2-5,TGTGCCAGCAGCTTGGGCGACAGAGAGACCCAGTACTTC,CASSLGDRETQYF
TRBV7-9,NA,NA,TRBJ2-6,TGTGCCAGCAGCTCCACGGAGGGCTCTGGGGCCAACGTCCTGACTTTC,CASSSTEGSGANVLTF
TRBV6-1,NA,NA,TRBJ2-2,TGTGCCTCCCATGGAGGGGGTAGTACCGGGGAGCTGTTTTTT,CASHGGGSTGELFF
TRBV19,TRBD1,NA,TRBJ1-5,TGTGCCAGTAGTATCGGGACAGTGAGCAATCAGCCCCAGCATTTT,CASSIGTVSNQPQHF
TRBV2,NA,once,TRBJ1-2,TGTGCCAGCAGTGAAGCTAGCCCTCTTGGGGGCTACACCTTC,CASSEASPLGGYTF
TRBV29-1,NA,NA,TRBJ1-2,TGCAGCGTTGAAGATCAAAATCAAGGGTTCTATGGCTACACCTTC,CSVEDQNQGFYGYTF
TRBV20-1,NA,NA,TRBJ2-1,TGCAGTGCTCCAGGACTAAATGAGCAGTTCTTC,CSAPGLNEQFF
TRBV5-1,NA,NA,TRBJ1-2,TGCGCCAGCAGCTTGGCTCTGGAGACATCTGGCTACACCTTC,CASSLALETSGYTF
TRBV28,NA,NA,TRBJ1-3,TGTGCCAGCAGTTCCGACCTGGACGGGGCGACTGGAAACACCATATATTTT,CASSSDLDGATGNTIYF
TRBV7-9,TRBD2,NA,TRBJ2-5,TGTGCCAGCAGCCAAAATAGCGGGAGAGTGAAGGAGACCCAGTACTTC,CASSQNSGRVKETQYF
TRBV5-4,TRBD1,NA,TRBJ1-2,TGTGCCAGCAGCTTCTCCCACCGGGACAGGTACAGCTATGGCTACACCTTC,CASSFSHRDRYSYGYTF
TRBV7-8,NA,NA,TRBJ1-4,TGTGCCAGCAGCTTATCGGAGGGGCATGAAAAACTGTTTTTT,CASSLSEGHEKLFF
TRBV18,TRBD1,NA,TRBJ1-6,TGTGCCAGCTCACCACAACAAGGGGGCGCGAATTCACCCCTCCACTTT,CASSPQQGGANSPLHF
TRBV20-1,NA,NA,TRBJ2-5,TGCAGTGCTGGGCCCAAAGAGACCCAGTACTTC,CSAGPKETQYF
TRBV2,NA,NA,TRBJ2-7,TGTGCCAGTACATCTCGAGTAGCGGAAAGCTCCTACGAGCAGTACTTC,CASTSRVAESSYEQYF
TRBV4-3,NA,NA,TRBJ1-1,TGCGCCAGCAGCCAAGCGTCAGGGTTGAACACTGAAGCTTTCTTT,CASSQASGLNTEAFF
TRBV5-1,NA,NA,TRBJ1-1,TGCGCCAGCTCCACGGGGACATCGGTGACTGAAGCTTTCTTT,CASSTGTSVTEAFF
TRBV6-6,TRBD1,NA,TRBJ1-2,TGTGCCAGCGGAAAACAGGGGGGCTATGGCTACACCTTC,CASGKQGGYGYTF